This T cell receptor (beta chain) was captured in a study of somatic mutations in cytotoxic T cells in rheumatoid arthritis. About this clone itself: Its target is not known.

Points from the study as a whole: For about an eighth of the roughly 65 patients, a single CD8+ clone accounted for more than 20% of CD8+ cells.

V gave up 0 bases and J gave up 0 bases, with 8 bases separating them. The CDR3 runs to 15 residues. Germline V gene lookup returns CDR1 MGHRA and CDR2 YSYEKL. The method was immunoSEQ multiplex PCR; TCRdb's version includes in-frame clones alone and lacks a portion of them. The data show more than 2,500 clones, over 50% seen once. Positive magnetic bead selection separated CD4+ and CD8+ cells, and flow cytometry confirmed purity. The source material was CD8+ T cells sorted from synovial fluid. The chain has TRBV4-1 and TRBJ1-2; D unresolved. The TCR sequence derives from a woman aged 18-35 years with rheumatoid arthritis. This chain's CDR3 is CASSQDRSTNYGYTF. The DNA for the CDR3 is TGCGCCAGCAGCCAAGATCGCAGTACTAACTATGGCTACACCTTC.